The source of this TCR beta chain is a study of blood T cell repertoires in COVID-19. The overall study: Some COVID-19 samples were acute and others convalescent; all came from the United States, Italy and Spain. PBMCs, B-cell-depleted T cells, or T cells were the source of the cDNA or gDNA that made up the material.

Authors' data handling: Reference gene primer amplification in the assay estimated nucleated cell counts. Sequencing was performed with immunoSEQ multiplex PCR; in TCRdb, only in-frame clones are kept and a portion is missing. V and J calls and clone size are those listed in that table; D and trimming were worked out from the DNA. Found here are under 250,000 clones, about 79% of them singletons; the top ten hold about 8.9%. With V trimmed by 1 base and J by 0 bases, 9 bases remained unmatched. CDR3 length equals 19 residues. Germline V gene data show CDR1 as SGHRS and CDR2 as YFSETQ. The source of this sequence is an elderly man with acute or convalescent COVID-19. The sample comprised peripheral blood. This chain joins TRBV5-1 and TRBJ2-2, with 10 bases identical to TRBD2. CDR3 amino acids: CASSLSSSGRITNTGELFF. The CDR3 nucleotides are TGCGCCAGCAGCTTGTCGTCTAGCGGGAGAATCACGAACACCGGGGAGCTGTTTTTT.